A single sample is the source of the 22 T cell receptor beta chains below, sequenced in a study of T cell changes during pregnancy in multiple sclerosis. Produced via immunoSEQ multiplex PCR; TCRdb's table is partial and in-frame only. The table records some 97,000 clones, around nine tenths of them present only once. Sequences were derived from peripheral blood, sampled in the second trimester of pregnancy. The receptors come from a female donor with multiple sclerosis, enrolled in a pregnancy study.

V gene TRBV9 combines with J gene TRBJ2-3, with D maybe TRBD1 (6 bases). V was trimmed by 0 bases and J by 1 base, leaving 12 bases between them. Germline CDR1 is SGDLS and CDR2 is YYNGEE. This CDR3 is 16 amino acids long. In nucleotides, the CDR3 is TGTGCCAGCAGCGTAGGGGTAGGGGGTGGCACAGATACGCAGTATTTT. This gives the protein CASSVGVGGGTDTQYF.

This sequence joins TRBV19 and TRBJ1-4; D call uncertain. This CDR3 has 15 amino acids. Germline V gene lookup returns CDR1 LNHDA and CDR2 SQIVND (reference sequence). Trimming removed 2 bases at V and 3 bases at J, with 10 bases between. CDR3 sequence: CASSIKRSSNEKLFF. CDR3 DNA sequence: TGTGCCAGTAGTATAAAGCGGAGCTCTAATGAAAAACTGTTTTTT.

This sequence joins TRBV2 and TRBJ1-2, with 11 bases identical to TRBD1. This CDR3 spans 14 amino acids. V was clipped by 9 bases and J by 4 bases; unmatched bases: 7. The germline gives CDR1 SNHLY, CDR2 FYNNEI. The CDR3 DNA sequence: TGTGCCAGAGGGACAGGGGGTGCTGTCTATGGCTACACCTTC. Residues: CARGTGGAVYGYTF.

The rearrangement links TRBV2 to TRBJ1-2; D may be TRBD1 (5 bases). Trimming shortened V by 8 bases and J by 2 bases, and 15 bases separated the two germline ends. The CDR3 loop spans 14 amino acids. Per germline, CDR1 SNHLY and CDR2 FYNNEI. CDR3 protein: CASRGFGENYGYTF. The CDR3 DNA reads as TGTGCCAGCCGGGGGTTTGGGGAAAACTATGGCTACACCTTC.

This clone was recorded once. The CDR3 nucleotides read TGTGCCAGCAGCAAAGCGAGCGGGGAGCTGTTTTTT. It yields the protein CASSKASGELFF. The chain uses TRBV14 and TRBJ2-2; D is undetermined. The CDR3 covers 12 residues. The V end lost 5 bases, the J end lost 7 bases, and 8 bases lay between the germline ends. The V gene's germline CDR1 is SGHDN and CDR2 FVKESK.

The chain links TRBV10-3 to TRBJ2-5; 9 bases map to TRBD1. The germline gives CDR1 ENHRY, CDR2 SYGVKD. Trimming removed 11 bases from V and 1 base from J; junction bases left unmatched: 8. This CDR3 comprises 14 residues. CDR3 DNA sequence: TGTGCCGACCCGGGACAGGGTTCCCAAGAGACCCAGTACTTC. Its translation: CADPGQGSQETQYF.

The chain links TRBV5-1 to TRBJ1-2, with 11 nucleotides matching TRBD1. The CDR3 extends over 15 amino acids. Unmatched junction bases numbered 6, after V lost 1 base and J lost 7 bases. CDR1 and CDR2 (germline): SGHRS, YFSETQ. CDR3 protein: CASSLNGQGAGGYTF. The CDR3 bases are TGCGCCAGCAGCTTGAACGGACAGGGGGCAGGTGGCTACACCTTC.

The DNA for the CDR3 is TGTGCCAGCAGCTCGCCTTACAGGGGCACTGAAGCTTTCTTT. As protein: CASSSPYRGTEAFF. The chain uses TRBV11-2 and TRBJ1-1, with TRBD1 matching over 7 bases. CDR3 size: 14 residues. Germline values: CDR1 SGHAT, CDR2 FQNNGV. Trimming took 4 bases from V and 4 from J; bases not matched to a gene: 6.

The genes are TRBV10-1 and TRBJ1-2; no definite D call. Germline V CDR1 and CDR2: WNHNN, SYGVQD (reference sequence). The CDR3 sequence is 13 residues long. V was cut by 8 bases and J by 4 bases, with 14 bases left in between. The CDR3 reads CASPPPRFYGYTF. The CDR3 DNA is TGCGCCAGCCCACCCCCCAGGTTCTATGGCTACACCTTC.

The chain has TRBV6-1 and TRBJ1-3; a possible D gene is TRBD1 (5 bases). Between the trimmed V and J ends, which lost 3 bases and 4 bases, there was a span of 16 bases. Germline CDR1 is MNHNS and CDR2 is SASEGT. The CDR3 runs 16 residues. The CDR3 DNA is TGTGCCAGCAGTGAGGGGCGGCCAGGGTGGGGAAACACCATATATTTT. Encoded protein: CASSEGRPGWGNTIYF.

The CDR3 reads CASSFGGMTYNEQFF. The CDR3 nucleotides are TGTGCCAGCAGCTTCGGCGGGATGACCTACAATGAGCAGTTCTTC. J is TRBJ2-1 and V is TRBV7-2; D perhaps matches TRBD2 (6 bases). This CDR3 is built from 15 residues. Between the trimmed V and J ends, which lost 3 bases and 2 bases, there was a span of 11 bases. The V gene's germline CDR1 is SGHTA and CDR2 FQGNSA.

The gene calls are TRBV19 and TRBJ1-5; TRBD1 is a possible D gene (6 bases). V lost 6 bases and J lost 2, with 20 bases in between. The germline V gene encodes CDR1 LNHDA and CDR2 SQIVND (reference sequence). CDR3 length equals 17 residues. The CDR3 spells CASSTTGFPSGNQPQHF. CDR3 nucleotide sequence: TGTGCCAGTAGCACCACAGGGTTTCCGTCTGGCAATCAGCCCCAGCATTTT.

The V and J genes are TRBV6-1 and TRBJ2-3; 11 bases match TRBD1. After removal of 7 bases from V and 5 bases from J, the junction contained 8 bases not matched to a gene. Germline values: CDR1 MNHNS, CDR2 SASEGT. The CDR3 has 15 amino acids. The CDR3 DNA reads as TGTGCCAGCACCGGGACAGGGGGTTTGGAAGATACGCAGTATTTT. Translation: CASTGTGGLEDTQYF.

The J gene is TRBJ1-2, the V gene TRBV2; 8 bases match TRBD1. CDR3 length: 13 amino acids. J lost 4 bases, V lost 10 bases, and 8 bases had no gene match. Germline assignment: CDR1 SNHLY and CDR2 FYNNEI. CDR3 sequence (DNA): TGTGCCATTACGGACAGGGCCAGCTATGGCTACACCTTC. It specifies CAITDRASYGYTF.

J is TRBJ1-2 and V is TRBV19; unclear D gene. Trimming left V 3 bases short and J 2 bases short, with 7 bases between. Per the germline V gene, CDR1 is LNHDA and CDR2 is SQIVND (reference sequence). This CDR3 comprises 13 residues. The CDR3 here is CASSIGENYGYTF. The CDR3 nucleotides are TGTGCCAGTAGTATCGGGGAAAACTATGGCTACACCTTC.

This chain joins TRBV18 and TRBJ1-5; 10 nucleotides line up with TRBD1. After removal of 3 bases from V and 6 bases from J, the junction contained 2 bases not matched to a gene. This CDR3 comprises 14 residues. The germline gives CDR1 KGHSH, CDR2 LQKENI. The CDR3 protein is CASSPDRGLQPQHF. Written as DNA, the CDR3 is TGTGCCAGCTCACCCGACAGGGGGCTTCAGCCCCAGCATTTT.

The rearrangement uses TRBV5-4 and TRBJ2-7, with unresolved D. The germline gives CDR1 SGHNT, CDR2 YYREEE (reference sequence). The V and J ends lost 0 bases and 3 bases respectively, with 7 bases between them. The length of the CDR3 is 13 residues. The CDR3 DNA sequence: TGTGCCAGCAGCTTGGTGGGCAGCTACGAGCAGTACTTC. Translating gives CASSLVGSYEQYF.

J is TRBJ1-1 and V is TRBV6-5; a weak D match, TRBD1 (5 bases). Trimming removed 6 bases from V and 4 bases from J, with 15 bases in between. The CDR3 contains 14 residues. Germline CDR1 and CDR2: MNHEY and SVGAGI. This chain's CDR3 is CASRPPQGGTEAFF. CDR3 sequence (DNA): TGTGCCAGCAGACCGCCGCAGGGTGGCACTGAAGCTTTCTTT.

The V call is TRBV5-1, the J call TRBJ1-1, with TRBD1 as a possible D gene (5 bases). Trimming took off 6 bases at V and 3 bases at J, with 18 bases between the two ends. This CDR3 spans 15 amino acids. CDR1 and CDR2 (germline): SGHRS, YFSETQ. The CDR3 here is CASTTGGAGHTEAFF. CDR3 sequence (DNA): TGCGCCAGCACCACAGGAGGAGCGGGCCACACTGAAGCTTTCTTT.

The chain joins TRBV27 to TRBJ2-7; 8 nucleotides agree with TRBD1. CDR3 length: 12 amino acids. After removal of 11 bases from V and 6 bases from J, the junction contained 9 bases not matched to a gene. The V gene's germline CDR1 is MNHEY and CDR2 SMNVEV (reference sequence). CDR3 sequence (DNA): TGTGCCTCCTCGGACAGGGACGGCGAGCAGTACTTC. Residues: CASSDRDGEQYF.

This clone was seen just once. The chain carries TRBV7-2 and TRBJ2-1; TRBD2 is a possible D gene (5 bases). Trimming shortened V by 4 bases and J by 5 bases, and 21 bases separated the two germline ends. Per germline, CDR1 SGHTA and CDR2 FQGNSA. The CDR3 totals 17 residues. The CDR3, as DNA: TGTGCCAGCAGCTCCCTGGACGAGGGCTCCCCTAACAATGAGCAGTTCTTC. It encodes CASSSLDEGSPNNEQFF.

Only one count was recorded for this clone. CDR3 nucleotide sequence: TGTGCCAGCAGCCGGGGGACCAAAGCCGGCGGGGAGCTGTTTTTT. Protein: CASSRGTKAGGELFF. The chain uses TRBV5-8 and TRBJ2-2, with a possible D match to TRBD2 (6 bases). This CDR3 has 15 amino acids. V lost 4 bases and J 7 bases, leaving 17 bases between the germline ends. The V gene's germline CDR1 is SGHTS and CDR2 YDEGEE.